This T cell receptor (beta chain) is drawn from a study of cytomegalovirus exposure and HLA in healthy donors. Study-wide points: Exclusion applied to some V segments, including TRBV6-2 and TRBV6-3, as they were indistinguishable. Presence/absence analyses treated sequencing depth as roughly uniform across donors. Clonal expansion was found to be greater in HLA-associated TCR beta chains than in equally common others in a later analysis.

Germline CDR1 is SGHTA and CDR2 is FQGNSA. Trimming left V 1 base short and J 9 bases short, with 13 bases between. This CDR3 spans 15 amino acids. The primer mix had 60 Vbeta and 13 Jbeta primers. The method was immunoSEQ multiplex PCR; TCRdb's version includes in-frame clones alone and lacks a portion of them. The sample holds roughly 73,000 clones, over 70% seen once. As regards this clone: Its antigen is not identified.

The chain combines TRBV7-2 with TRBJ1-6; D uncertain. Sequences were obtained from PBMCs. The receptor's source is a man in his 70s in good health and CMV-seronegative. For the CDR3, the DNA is TGTGCCAGCAGCTTAGGTTCGGGAGAAGCTTCACCCCTCCACTTT. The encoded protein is CASSLGSGEASPLHF.